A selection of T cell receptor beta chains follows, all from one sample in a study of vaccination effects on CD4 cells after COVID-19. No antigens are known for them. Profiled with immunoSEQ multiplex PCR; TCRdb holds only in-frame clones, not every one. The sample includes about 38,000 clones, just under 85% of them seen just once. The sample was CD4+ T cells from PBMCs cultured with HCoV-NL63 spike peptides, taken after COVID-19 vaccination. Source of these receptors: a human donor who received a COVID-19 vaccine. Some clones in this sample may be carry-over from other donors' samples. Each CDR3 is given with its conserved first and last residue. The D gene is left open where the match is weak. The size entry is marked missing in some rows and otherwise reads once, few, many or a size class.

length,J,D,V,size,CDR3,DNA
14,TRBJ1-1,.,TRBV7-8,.,CASSSRGGGTEAFF,TGTGCCAGCAGCTCCCGGGGGGGTGGCACTGAAGCTTTCTTT
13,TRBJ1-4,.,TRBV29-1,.,CSVPGTADEKLFF,TGCAGCGTTCCAGGGACGGCTGATGAAAAACTGTTTTTT
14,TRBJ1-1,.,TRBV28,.,CASEAGWMNTEAFF,TGTGCCAGCGAGGCAGGCTGGATGAACACTGAAGCTTTCTTT
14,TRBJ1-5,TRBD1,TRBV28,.,CATRQGAGNQPQHF,TGTGCCACCCGACAGGGGGCCGGCAATCAGCCCCAGCATTTT
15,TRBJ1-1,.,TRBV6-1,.,CASSDIQGVNTEAFF,TGTGCCAGCAGTGACATTCAGGGTGTGAACACTGAAGCTTTCTTT
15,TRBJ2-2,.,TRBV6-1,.,CASSEAPVNTGELFF,TGTGCCAGCAGTGAAGCGCCCGTAAACACCGGGGAGCTGTTTTTT
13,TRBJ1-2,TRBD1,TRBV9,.,CASSVAGGYGYTF,TGTGCCAGCAGCGTAGCAGGGGGCTATGGCTACACCTTC
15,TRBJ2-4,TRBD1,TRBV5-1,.,CASSLLGGGENIQYF,TGCGCCAGCAGCTTACTAGGGGGCGGTGAAAACATTCAGTACTTC
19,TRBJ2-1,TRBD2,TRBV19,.,CASSIRRLAGGISYNEQFF,TGTGCCAGTAGTATAAGAAGGCTAGCGGGGGGGATCTCCTACAATGAGCAGTTCTTC
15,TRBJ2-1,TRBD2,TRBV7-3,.,CASSLSGGLYNEQFF,TGTGCCAGCAGCTTAAGCGGGGGGCTCTACAATGAGCAGTTCTTC
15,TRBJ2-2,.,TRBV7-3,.,CASSLTASGTGELFF,TGTGCCAGCAGCTTAACTGCATCCGGCACCGGGGAGCTGTTTTTT
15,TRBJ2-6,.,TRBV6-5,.,CASRVRGSGANVLTF,TGTGCCAGCAGAGTTAGGGGCTCTGGGGCCAACGTCCTGACTTTC
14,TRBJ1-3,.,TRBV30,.,CAWRSAGSGNTIYF,TGTGCCTGGAGATCCGCGGGGTCTGGAAACACCATATATTTT
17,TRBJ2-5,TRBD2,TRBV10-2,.,CASSGGKRGGEQETQYF,TGCGCCAGCAGTGGAGGGAAGCGGGGGGGGGAGCAAGAGACCCAGTACTTC
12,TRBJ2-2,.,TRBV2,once,CASRWGTGELFF,TGTGCCAGCAGGTGGGGCACCGGGGAGCTGTTTTTT
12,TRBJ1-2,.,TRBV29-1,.,CSVGTESYGYTF,TGCAGCGTTGGGACGGAGAGCTATGGCTACACCTTC
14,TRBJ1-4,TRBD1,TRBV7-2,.,CASSLTGGREKLFF,TGTGCCAGCAGCTTAACAGGGGGCCGGGAAAAACTGTTTTTT